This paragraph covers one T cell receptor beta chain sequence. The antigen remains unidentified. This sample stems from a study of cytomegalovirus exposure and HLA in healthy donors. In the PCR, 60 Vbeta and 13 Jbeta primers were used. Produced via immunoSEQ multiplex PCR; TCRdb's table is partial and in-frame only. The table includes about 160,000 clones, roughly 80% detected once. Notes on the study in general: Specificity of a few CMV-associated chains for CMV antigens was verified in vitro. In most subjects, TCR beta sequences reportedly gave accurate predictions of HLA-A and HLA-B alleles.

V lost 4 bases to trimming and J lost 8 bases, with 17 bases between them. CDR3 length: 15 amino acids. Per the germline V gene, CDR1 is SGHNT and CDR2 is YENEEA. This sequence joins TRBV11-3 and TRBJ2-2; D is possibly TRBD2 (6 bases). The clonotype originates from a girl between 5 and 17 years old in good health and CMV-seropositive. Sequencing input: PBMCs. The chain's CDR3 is CASSSQRLGVGELFF. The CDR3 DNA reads TGTGCCAGCAGCTCCCAACGACTAGGGGTAGGGGAGCTGTTTTTT.